These 7 T cell receptor beta chains were sequenced from one sample in a study of blood T cell repertoires in COVID-19. Profiled with immunoSEQ multiplex PCR; TCRdb holds only in-frame clones, not every one. The sample carries 270,000 or so clones, 84% recorded once. Sequencing was done on a sample of PBMCs or T cells enriched from blood (not recorded which). The receptors here all came from a man aged 50-60 years who had recovered from COVID-19.

This sequence joins TRBV10-3 and TRBJ1-2; D gene uncertain. Trimming stripped 7 bases from V and 4 bases from J, with 10 bases between. Germline V lookup: CDR1 ENHRY, CDR2 SYGVKD. This CDR3 contains 12 residues. CDR3 sequence: CAINDRSYGYTF. In nucleotides, the CDR3 is TGTGCCATCAATGATAGAAGCTATGGCTACACCTTC.

The chain uses TRBV24-1 and TRBJ2-1, with D possibly matching TRBD1 (5 bases). The germline V gene encodes CDR1 KGHDR and CDR2 SFDVKD. The CDR3 runs 13 residues. Trimming pared 4 bases from V and 10 bases from J, leaving 13 bases between. The chain's CDR3 is CATSDSGLREQFF. CDR3 in DNA: TGTGCCACCAGTGACTCAGGGTTGCGGGAGCAGTTCTTC.

The J gene is TRBJ2-1, the V gene TRBV5-1, with 13 bases fitting TRBD2. The ends lost 3 bases at V and 8 bases at J; junction bases unmatched: 11. This CDR3 contains 17 residues. Germline V gives CDR1 SGHRS, CDR2 YFSETQ. The CDR3 nucleotides read TGCGCCAGCAGCTCAACAACTAGCGGGAGGGCCACGGATGAGCAGTTCTTC. Translated: CASSSTTSGRATDEQFF. The variable domain in full, completed from reference TRBV5-1 and TRBJ2-1, reads KAGVTQTPRYLIKTRGQQVTLSCSPISGHRSVSWYQQTPGQGLQFLFEYFSETQRNKGNFPGRFSGRQFSNSRSEMNVSTLELGDSALYLCASSSTTSGRATDEQFFGPGTRLTVL.

The chain links TRBV19 to TRBJ1-5; the D is unclear. The CDR3 spans 13 residues. V lost 5 bases and J lost 2, with 7 bases in between. Germline CDR1 reads LNHDA; CDR2 reads SQIVND (reference sequence). The DNA of the CDR3 is TGTGCCAGTAGTGGAGGCGGCAATCAGCCCCAGCATTTT. Protein: CASSGGGNQPQHF. Variable domain in full (rest from reference TRBV19 and TRBJ1-5): DGGITQSPKYLFRKEGQNVTLSCEQNLNHDAMYWYRQDPGQGLRLIYYSQIVNDFQKGDIAEGYSVSREKKESFPLTVTSAQKNPTAFYLCASSGGGNQPQHFGDGTRLSIL.

The CDR3, as DNA: TGCGCCAGCAGCGACCCGGGTCTTCTCCCAGAGCAGTACTTC. Amino acids: CASSDPGLLPEQYF. V gene TRBV5-1 combines with J gene TRBJ2-7; no clear D gene. Germline V gene sequence: CDR1 SGHRS, CDR2 YFSETQ. The CDR3 loop spans 14 amino acids. The V and J ends lost 4 bases and 7 bases respectively, with 18 bases between them. Together with reference TRBV5-1 and TRBJ2-7, the CDR3 gives the full variable domain: KAGVTQTPRYLIKTRGQQVTLSCSPISGHRSVSWYQQTPGQGLQFLFEYFSETQRNKGNFPGRFSGRQFSNSRSEMNVSTLELGDSALYLCASSDPGLLPEQYFGPGTRLTVT.

The rearrangement links TRBV5-6 to TRBJ2-3; 8 nucleotides match TRBD1. The J segment lost 3 bases and the V segment lost 4 bases, leaving 7 bases of the junction unmatched. Germline CDR1 SGHDT, CDR2 YYEEEE. CDR3 length equals 15 residues. CDR3 amino acids: CASSIDRGSTDTQYF. CDR3 coding DNA: TGTGCCAGCAGCATTGACAGGGGTAGTACAGATACGCAGTATTTT.

V gene TRBV6-1 combines with J gene TRBJ1-1, with D perhaps matching TRBD1 (5 bases). V gave up 3 bases and J gave up 1 base, with 9 bases separating them. CDR3 length: 14 residues. The germline CDR1 and CDR2 sequences are MNHNS and SASEGT. In DNA, the CDR3 is TGTGCCAGCAGTGAGCAGGGTTGGAACACTGAAGCTTTCTTT. This gives the protein CASSEQGWNTEAFF.